The 15 T cell receptor beta chains given below trace back to one sample, sequenced in a study of T cells after yellow fever vaccination. TCRdb recomputed calls from the 5' RACE reads with MiXCR, one row per CDR3 protein. This table has about 580,000 distinct CDR3 sequences, roughly 17% appearing once. The sample here was PBMCs, taken 5 to 6 days after the first yellow fever vaccination. These receptors originate from a man between 18 and 29 years old who received the YFV17D yellow fever vaccine.

This clonotype was counted between two and nine times. V usage is TRBV5-4 and J usage is TRBJ1-6; 7 nucleotides align to TRBD1. With 4 bases clipped from V and 5 bases from J, the junction kept 9 bases outside the gene matches. CDR1 SGHNT and CDR2 YYREEE come from the germline V gene (reference sequence). The CDR3 length is 16 residues. CDR3: CASSRGGRGDNSPLHF. CDR3 coding DNA: TGTGCCAGCAGCCGGGGGGGCAGGGGGGATAATTCACCCCTCCACTTT.

The chain uses TRBV4-3 and TRBJ1-3; no clear D gene. The CDR3 length is 17 residues. Germline V gives CDR1 LGHNA, CDR2 YSLEER. Trimming stripped 0 bases from V and 0 bases from J, with 12 bases between. DNA for the CDR3: TGCGCCAGCAGCCAAGATCCCGGCACAGCCTCTGGAAACACCATATATTTT. Amino acids: CASSQDPGTASGNTIYF.

The chain couples TRBV5-6 to TRBJ2-2; TRBD1 matches 9 bases. J was trimmed by 5 bases and V by 0 bases; bases with no gene match: 5. Germline V gene data show CDR1 as SGHDT and CDR2 as YYEEEE. The CDR3 loop spans 16 amino acids. The CDR3: CASSLGQGDGTGELFF. The CDR3, as DNA: TGTGCCAGCAGCTTGGGACAGGGGGATGGGACCGGGGAGCTGTTTTTT.

The genes are TRBV6-5 and TRBJ2-5, with D unclear. V shed 6 bases and J shed 4 bases, with 9 bases lying between them. The CDR3 is made up of 12 amino acids. Germline-derived CDR1 and CDR2 are MNHEY and SVGAGI. CDR3 DNA: TGTGCCAGCAGAAGGTCAGGAGAGACCCAGTACTTC. Translating it yields CASRRSGETQYF.

This clonotype appeared a few times. V usage is TRBV29-1 and J usage is TRBJ1-1; a weak D match, TRBD1 (6 bases). Germline V gene lookup returns CDR1 SQVTM and CDR2 ANQGSEA. The CDR3 spans 12 residues. Trimming removed 3 bases at V and 4 bases at J, with 9 bases between. The CDR3 region has the DNA TGCAGCGTTGATGGGGGGCTCACTGAAGCTTTCTTT. Amino acids: CSVDGGLTEAFF.

At least ten counts were recorded for this clonotype. This rearrangement joins TRBV20-1 to TRBJ1-1; no clear D. The CDR3 length is 13 residues. Germline CDR1 is DFQATT and CDR2 is SNEGSKA (reference sequence). Trimming took 5 bases from V and 3 from J, leaving 13 bases between them. CDR3 DNA sequence: TGCAGTGCTCGTCCCGGGGAGTACACTGAAGCTTTCTTT. The encoded protein is CSARPGEYTEAFF.

This clonotype was picked up a small number of times. The chain employs TRBV3-1 and TRBJ2-5, with D unclear. The CDR3 is 15 amino acids. Between the trimmed V and J ends, which lost 5 bases and 2 bases, there was a span of 15 bases. Germline V gene sequence: CDR1 LGHDT, CDR2 YNNKEL (reference sequence). CDR3 DNA sequence: TGTGCCAGCAGCGATAGGGAAATTCGTCAAGAGACCCAGTACTTC. Protein product: CASSDREIRQETQYF.

This clonotype was recorded a few times. The chain couples TRBV25-1 to TRBJ1-6; D is ambiguous. Trimming pared 0 bases from V and 9 bases from J, leaving 3 bases between. The CDR3 spans 12 residues. Germline-derived CDR1 and CDR2 are MGHDK and SYGVNS. CDR3 sequence (DNA): TGTGCCAGCAGTGAATATGGTTCACCCCTCCACTTT. It is translated as CASSEYGSPLHF.

This clonotype has only a few counts. The rearrangement uses TRBV5-4 and TRBJ2-2; 9 bases align to TRBD1. Looked up from germline, CDR1 is SGHNT and CDR2 is YYREEE (reference sequence). With V trimmed by 2 bases and J by 0 bases, 2 bases remained unmatched. The CDR3 is 16 residues long. CDR3 coding DNA: TGTGCCAGCAGCTTTCGGGACAGGGCGAACACCGGGGAGCTGTTTTTT. This gives the protein CASSFRDRANTGELFF.

This clonotype came up a few times. V is TRBV18 and J is TRBJ1-2; the D is unclear. Trimming shortened V by 3 bases and J by 4 bases, and 12 bases separated the two germline ends. Germline CDR1 is KGHSH and CDR2 is LQKENI. The CDR3 length is 14 residues. CDR3 protein: CASSPPGLAYGYTF. The CDR3 DNA follows: TGTGCCAGCTCACCCCCGGGCCTGGCCTATGGCTACACCTTC.

In this sample, this clonotype turned up many times. The rearrangement links TRBV5-1 to TRBJ2-5; 8 bases are shared with TRBD1. With V trimmed by 4 bases and J by 3 bases, 5 bases remained unmatched. The CDR3 consists of 14 residues. From germline, CDR1 is SGHRS and CDR2 YFSETQ. The CDR3 here is CASSGTGGKETQYF. CDR3 nucleotides: TGCGCCAGCAGCGGAACAGGGGGAAAAGAGACCCAGTACTTC.

V is TRBV7-2 and J is TRBJ2-7; D is unclear. Germline values: CDR1 SGHTA, CDR2 FQGNSA. The CDR3 is made up of 15 amino acids. V was pared by 5 bases and J by 2 bases, with 16 bases between. CDR3 loop: CASSALINAAYEQYF. CDR3 sequence (DNA): TGTGCCAGCAGCGCACTCATTAACGCCGCCTACGAGCAGTACTTC.

The V and J genes are TRBV5-1 and TRBJ2-1; D is uncertain. V was trimmed by 0 bases and J by 8 bases, leaving 9 bases between them. This CDR3 is 13 amino acids long. CDR1 and CDR2 from the germline V gene are SGHRS and YFSETQ. The CDR3 nucleotides read TGCGCCAGCAGCTTGGGGGGATCTGATGAGCAGTTCTTC. Translated, it gives CASSLGGSDEQFF.

This clonotype has a handful of counts. The chain has TRBV7-2 and TRBJ2-2, with D possibly TRBD2 on 6 matching bases. The CDR3 is 15 residues long. CDR1 and CDR2 from the germline V gene are SGHTA and FQGNSA. Trimming took off 4 bases at V and 4 bases at J, with 13 bases between the two ends. The CDR3 here is CASSSGGAVTGELFF. CDR3 DNA sequence: TGTGCCAGCAGCTCCGGGGGTGCCGTCACCGGGGAGCTGTTTTTT.

The chain combines TRBV7-9 with TRBJ2-7; D is possibly TRBD1 or TRBD2 (5 bases each). The V gene's germline CDR1 is SEHNR and CDR2 FQNEAQ (reference sequence). V lost 1 base, J lost 3 bases, and 16 bases lay in between. CDR3 length equals 16 residues. In nucleotides, the CDR3 is TGTGCCAGCAGCTTAGTGGGGGACGGTACTGTCTACGAGCAGTACTTC. Translating it yields CASSLVGDGTVYEQYF.